This TCR beta chain was obtained from a study of T cell repertoires in cytomegalovirus infection. Turning to this clonotype: The antigen remains unidentified.

The CDR3 is 15 residues long. The germline V and J ends were trimmed by 1 base and 9 bases, with 19 bases remaining between them. Per the germline V gene, CDR1 is DFQATT and CDR2 is SNEGSKA (reference sequence). TCRdb reprocessed the reads with MiXCR, giving one entry per CDR3 protein. The data hold over 250,000 distinct CDR3 sequences, with roughly 21% observed a single time. The V gene is TRBV20-1, the J gene TRBJ1-5; unclear D gene. This clonotype originated in a human donor in good health (CMV status not recorded). Some clones in this sample may be carry-over from other donors' samples. The sample consisted of cultured PBMCs, taken from culture after CMV antigen stimulation. The CDR3 loop reads CSARGGLALTGPQHF. The CDR3 DNA reads as TGCAGTGCTAGAGGGGGTTTAGCCCTGACGGGGCCCCAGCATTTT.